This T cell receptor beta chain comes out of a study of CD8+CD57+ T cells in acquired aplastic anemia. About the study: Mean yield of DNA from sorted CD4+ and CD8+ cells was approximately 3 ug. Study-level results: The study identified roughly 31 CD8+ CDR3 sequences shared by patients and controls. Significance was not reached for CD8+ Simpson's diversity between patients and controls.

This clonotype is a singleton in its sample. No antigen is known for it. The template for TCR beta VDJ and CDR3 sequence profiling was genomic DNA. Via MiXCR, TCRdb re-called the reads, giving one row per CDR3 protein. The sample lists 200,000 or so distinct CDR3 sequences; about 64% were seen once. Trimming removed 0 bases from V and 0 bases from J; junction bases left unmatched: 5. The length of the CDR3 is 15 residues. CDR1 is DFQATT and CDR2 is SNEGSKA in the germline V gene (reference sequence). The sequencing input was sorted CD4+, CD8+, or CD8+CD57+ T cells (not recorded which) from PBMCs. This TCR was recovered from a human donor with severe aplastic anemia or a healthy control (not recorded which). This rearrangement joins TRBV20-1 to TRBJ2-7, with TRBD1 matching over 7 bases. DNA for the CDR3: TGCAGTGCTAGAGAGGACAGGAGGAGCTCCTACGAGCAGTACTTC. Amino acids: CSAREDRRSSYEQYF.